This TCR beta chain comes out of a study of T cells in Graves' hyperthyroidism and ophthalmopathy. What was amplified from RNA transcripts were TCR beta CDR3 regions. The HTBI primer set served for first-round RT-PCR of the TCR CDR3. TCRdb redid the calling of the multiplex PCR reads with MiXCR, one entry per CDR3 protein. The sample lists 700,000 to 950,000 distinct CDR3 sequences; roughly a third were seen once. The study left out patients who had uncontrolled infection, other autoimmune disease, pregnancy or lactation. For this clonotype: Its target is unknown.

General study findings and limits: The model made its ophthalmopathy prediction, and onset followed a median roughly 6.5 months later.

This CDR3 has 13 residues. Germline values: CDR1 GTSNPN, CDR2 SVGIG (reference sequence). V gave up 3 bases and J gave up 5 bases; unmatched junction bases: 3. Sequenced sample: blood. This sequence was found in a woman in her 40s with Graves' hyperthyroidism. This chain connects TRBV30 to TRBJ1-5, with 8 bases fitting TRBD1. CDR3 nucleotides: TGTGCCTGGAGCCCGACAGGGGATCAGCCCCAGCATTTT. It specifies CAWSPTGDQPQHF.